This T cell receptor (beta chain) comes out of a study of PD-1 blockade in classical Hodgkin lymphoma. Overall study results and limits: By C4D1, diversity of CD4+ TCRs had risen significantly, whereas that of CD8+ TCRs had not.

The protocol was immunoSEQ multiplex PCR, while the TCRdb copy is restricted to in-frame clones and leaves out a portion. In the table there are about 7,700 clones, roughly 88% of which are singletons. Regarding this clone: The antigen remains undetermined.

Trimming shortened V by 5 bases and J by 3 bases, and 7 bases separated the two germline ends. The germline V gene encodes CDR1 LNHDA and CDR2 SQIVND (reference sequence). There are 13 residues in the CDR3. Relapses following autologous stem cell transplantation were seen in all patients, with brentuximab vedotin exposure varying. Investigators isolated CD4+ T cells from thawed PBMCs through magnetic negative selection. V gene TRBV19 combines with J gene TRBJ2-2; D is possibly TRBD1 (5 bases). This sample comprised CD4+ T cells from blood, obtained at baseline. This TCR derives from a human donor with classical Hodgkin lymphoma. CDR3 loop: CASSAGYTGELFF. The CDR3 nucleotides are TGTGCCAGTAGTGCAGGGTACACCGGGGAGCTGTTTTTT.